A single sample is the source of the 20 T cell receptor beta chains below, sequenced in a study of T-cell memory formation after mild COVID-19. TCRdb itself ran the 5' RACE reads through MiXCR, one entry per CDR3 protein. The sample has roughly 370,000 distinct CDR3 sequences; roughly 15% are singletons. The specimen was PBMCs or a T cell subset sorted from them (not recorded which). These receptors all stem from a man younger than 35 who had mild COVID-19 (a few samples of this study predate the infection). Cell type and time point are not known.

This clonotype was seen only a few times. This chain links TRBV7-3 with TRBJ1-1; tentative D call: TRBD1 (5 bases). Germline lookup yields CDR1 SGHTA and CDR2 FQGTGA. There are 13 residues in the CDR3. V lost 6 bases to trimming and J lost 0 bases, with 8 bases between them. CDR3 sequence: CASRAGMNTEAFF. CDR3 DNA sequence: TGTGCCAGCAGGGCAGGGATGAACACTGAAGCTTTCTTT.

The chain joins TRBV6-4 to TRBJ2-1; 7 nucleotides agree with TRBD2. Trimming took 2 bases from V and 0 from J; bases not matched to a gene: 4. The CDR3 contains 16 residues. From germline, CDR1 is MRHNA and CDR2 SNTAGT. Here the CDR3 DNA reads TGTGCCAGCAGTGACGAGCGGGGCCTCTCCTACAATGAGCAGTTCTTC. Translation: CASSDERGLSYNEQFF.

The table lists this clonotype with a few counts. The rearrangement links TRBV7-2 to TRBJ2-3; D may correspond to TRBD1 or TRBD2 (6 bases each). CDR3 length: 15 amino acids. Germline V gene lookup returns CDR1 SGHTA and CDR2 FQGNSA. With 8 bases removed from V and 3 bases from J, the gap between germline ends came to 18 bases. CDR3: CASAPGAKGTDTQYF. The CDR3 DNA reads TGTGCCAGCGCCCCGGGGGCCAAAGGGACAGATACGCAGTATTTT.

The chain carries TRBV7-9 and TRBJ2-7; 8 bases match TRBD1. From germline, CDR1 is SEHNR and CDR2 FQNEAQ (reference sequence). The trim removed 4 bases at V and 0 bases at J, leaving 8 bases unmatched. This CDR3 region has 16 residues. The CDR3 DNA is TGTGCCAGCAGCTCGGGACGACAGGGGAGCTCCTACGAGCAGTACTTC. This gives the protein CASSSGRQGSSYEQYF.

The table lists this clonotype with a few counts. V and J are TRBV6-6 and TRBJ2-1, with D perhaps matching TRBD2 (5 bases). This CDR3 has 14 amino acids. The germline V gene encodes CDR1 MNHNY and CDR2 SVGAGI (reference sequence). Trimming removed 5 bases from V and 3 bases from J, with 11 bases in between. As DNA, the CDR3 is TGTGCCAGCAGTCCTACCACTAGCTACAATGAGCAGTTCTTC. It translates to CASSPTTSYNEQFF.

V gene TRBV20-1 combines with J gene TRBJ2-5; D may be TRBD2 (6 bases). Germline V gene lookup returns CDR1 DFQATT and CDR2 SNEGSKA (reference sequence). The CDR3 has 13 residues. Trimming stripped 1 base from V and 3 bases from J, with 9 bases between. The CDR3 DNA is TGCAGTGCTAGAGCATGGAGGGAAGAGACCCAGTACTTC. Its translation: CSARAWREETQYF.

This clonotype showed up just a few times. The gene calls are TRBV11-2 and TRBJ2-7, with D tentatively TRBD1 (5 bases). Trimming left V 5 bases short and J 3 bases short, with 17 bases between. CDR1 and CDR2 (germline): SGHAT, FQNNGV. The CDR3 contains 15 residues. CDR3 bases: TGTGCCAGCAGCGTTGGCAACAGGCCCAGCTACGAGCAGTACGTC. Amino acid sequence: CASSVGNRPSYEQYV.

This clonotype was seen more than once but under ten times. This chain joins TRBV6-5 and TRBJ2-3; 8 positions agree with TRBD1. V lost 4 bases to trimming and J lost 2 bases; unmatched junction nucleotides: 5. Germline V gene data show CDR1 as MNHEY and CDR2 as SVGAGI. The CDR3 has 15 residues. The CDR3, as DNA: TGTGCCAGCAGTTTGGACAGGGCCGTCACAGATACGCAGTATTTT. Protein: CASSLDRAVTDTQYF.

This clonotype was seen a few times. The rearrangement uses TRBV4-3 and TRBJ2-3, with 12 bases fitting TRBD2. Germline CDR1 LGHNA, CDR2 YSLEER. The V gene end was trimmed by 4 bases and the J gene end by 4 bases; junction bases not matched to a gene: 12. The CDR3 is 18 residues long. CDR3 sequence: CASSPRLAGASLADTQYF. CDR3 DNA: TGCGCCAGCAGCCCGCGACTAGCGGGGGCCTCACTAGCAGATACGCAGTATTTT.

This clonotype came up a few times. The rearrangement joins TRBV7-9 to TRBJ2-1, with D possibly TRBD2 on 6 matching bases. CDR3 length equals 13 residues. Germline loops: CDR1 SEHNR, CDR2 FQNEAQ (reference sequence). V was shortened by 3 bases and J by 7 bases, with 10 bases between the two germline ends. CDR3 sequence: CASSFYGGNEQFF. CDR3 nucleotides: TGTGCCAGCAGCTTTTACGGGGGTAATGAGCAGTTCTTC.

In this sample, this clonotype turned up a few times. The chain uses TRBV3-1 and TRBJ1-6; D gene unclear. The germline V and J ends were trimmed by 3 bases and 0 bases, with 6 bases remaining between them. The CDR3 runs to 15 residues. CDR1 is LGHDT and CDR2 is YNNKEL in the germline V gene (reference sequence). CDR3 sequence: CASSQQSSYNSPLHF. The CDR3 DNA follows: TGTGCCAGCAGCCAGCAGAGCTCCTATAATTCACCCCTCCACTTT.

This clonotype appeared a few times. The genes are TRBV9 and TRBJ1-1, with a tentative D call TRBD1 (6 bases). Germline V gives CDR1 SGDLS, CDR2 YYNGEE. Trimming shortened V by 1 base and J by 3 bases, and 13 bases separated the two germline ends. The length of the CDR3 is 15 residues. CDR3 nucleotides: TGTGCCAGCAGCGTAAGGACAGCCCTGGACACTGAAGCTTTCTTT. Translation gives CASSVRTALDTEAFF.

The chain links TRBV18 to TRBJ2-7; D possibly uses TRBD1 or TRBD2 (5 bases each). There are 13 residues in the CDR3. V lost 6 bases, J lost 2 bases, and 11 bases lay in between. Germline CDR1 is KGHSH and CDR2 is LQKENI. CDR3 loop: CASSWDGTYEQYF. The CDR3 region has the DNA TGTGCCAGCTCTTGGGACGGAACCTACGAGCAGTACTTC.

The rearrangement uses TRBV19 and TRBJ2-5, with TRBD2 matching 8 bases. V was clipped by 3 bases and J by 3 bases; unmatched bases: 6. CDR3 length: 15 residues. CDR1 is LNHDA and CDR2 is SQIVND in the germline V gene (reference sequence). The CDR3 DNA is TGTGCCAGTAGTATTCCGGGTAGCGGGGAAGAGACCCAGTACTTC. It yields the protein CASSIPGSGEETQYF.

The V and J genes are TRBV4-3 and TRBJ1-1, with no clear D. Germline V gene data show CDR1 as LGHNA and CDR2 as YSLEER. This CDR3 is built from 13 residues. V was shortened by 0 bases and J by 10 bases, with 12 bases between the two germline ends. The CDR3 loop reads CASSQERFDAAFF. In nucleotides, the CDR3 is TGCGCCAGCAGCCAAGAGCGCTTTGATGCAGCTTTCTTT.

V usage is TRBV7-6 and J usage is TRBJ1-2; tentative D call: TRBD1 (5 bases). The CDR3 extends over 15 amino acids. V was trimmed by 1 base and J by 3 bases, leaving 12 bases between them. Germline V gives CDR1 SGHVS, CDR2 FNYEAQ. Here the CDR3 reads CASSLDTSGHYGYTF. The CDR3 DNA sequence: TGTGCCAGCAGCTTAGACACCTCGGGACACTATGGCTACACCTTC.

In DNA form, the CDR3 reads TGTGCCAGCAGCTTATTCGGGCCCCAAGAGACCCAGTACTTC. Amino acid sequence: CASSLFGPQETQYF. This chain uses TRBV7-2 with TRBJ2-5; D unresolved. Germline CDR1 and CDR2: SGHTA and FQGNSA. The CDR3 runs 14 residues. The V end was cut by 2 bases, the J end by 1 base, with 8 bases between. Complete variable domain (other parts from reference TRBV7-2 and TRBJ2-5): GAGVSQSPSNKVTEKGKDVELRCDPISGHTALYWYRQSLGQGLEFLIYFQGNSAPDKSGLPSDRFSAERTGGSVSTLTIQRTQQEDSAVYLCASSLFGPQETQYFGPGTRLLVL.

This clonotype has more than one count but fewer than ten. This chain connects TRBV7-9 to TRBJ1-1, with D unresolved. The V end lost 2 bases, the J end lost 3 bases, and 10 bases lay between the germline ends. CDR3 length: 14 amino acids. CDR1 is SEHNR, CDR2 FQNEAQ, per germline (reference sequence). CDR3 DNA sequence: TGTGCCAGCAGCTTACCTACAGCCTACACTGAAGCTTTCTTT. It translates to CASSLPTAYTEAFF.

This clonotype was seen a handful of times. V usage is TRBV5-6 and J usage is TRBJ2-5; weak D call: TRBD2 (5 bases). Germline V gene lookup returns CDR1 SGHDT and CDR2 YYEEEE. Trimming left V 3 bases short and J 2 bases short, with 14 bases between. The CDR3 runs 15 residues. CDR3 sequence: CASSWQAEGQETQYF. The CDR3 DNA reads TGTGCCAGCAGCTGGCAAGCTGAGGGACAAGAGACCCAGTACTTC. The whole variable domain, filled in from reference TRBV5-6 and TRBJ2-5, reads DAGVTQSPTHLIKTRGQQVTLRCSPKSGHDTVSWYQQALGQGPQFIFQYYEEEERQRGNFPDRFSGHQFPNYSSELNVNALLLGDSALYLCASSWQAEGQETQYFGPGTRLLVL.

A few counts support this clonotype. The CDR3 bases are TGTGCCAGCAGTTACGGGCCGACCTACGAGCAGTACGTC. It codes for CASSYGPTYEQYV. V and J are TRBV6-5 and TRBJ2-7; D is uncertain. Between the trimmed V and J ends, which lost 2 bases and 2 bases, there was a span of 7 bases. The CDR3 extends over 13 amino acids. CDR1 and CDR2 from the germline V gene are MNHEY and SVGAGI.